The 4 T cell receptor beta chains below come from one sample, sequenced in a study of blood T cell repertoires in COVID-19. Only in-frame clones appear in the TCRdb table, and some are missing; sequencing was by immunoSEQ multiplex PCR. The sample consists of roughly 280,000 clones, 89% of them appearing once. The sequenced material came from peripheral blood. These receptors were collected from a man aged 50-59 years with acute or convalescent COVID-19.

The genes are TRBV3-1 (or the pseudogene TRBV3-2) and TRBJ1-4; 7 bases are shared with TRBD1. From germline, CDR1 is LGHDT and CDR2 YNNKEL (reference sequence). The CDR3 is made up of 14 amino acids. Trimming took 4 bases from V and 6 from J; bases not matched to a gene: 5. The CDR3 coding sequence is TGTGCCAGCAGCCCTTCTGGACAGGATGAAAAACTGTTTTTT. Translation: CASSPSGQDEKLFF.

In DNA, the CDR3 is TGTGCCACCAGCCCCGGGACAGTAGCCAAAAACATTCAGTACTTC. This codes for CATSPGTVAKNIQYF. The V gene is TRBV15, the J gene TRBJ2-4, with TRBD1 matching 7 bases. Germline values: CDR1 LNHNV, CDR2 YYDKDF (reference sequence). This CDR3 spans 15 amino acids. The V and J ends lost 5 bases and 0 bases, in that order; junction bases with no gene match: 4.

The gene calls are TRBV19 and TRBJ1-1, with TRBD1 matching over 7 bases. This CDR3 is built from 13 residues. V shed 10 bases and J 4 bases; nucleotides not matched to a gene: 9. Germline CDR1 and CDR2: LNHDA and SQIVND (reference sequence). CDR3 sequence (DNA): TGTGCCACCAGACAGGGTTGGTCCACTGAAGCTTTCTTT. Residues: CATRQGWSTEAFF.

The chain is built from TRBV6-5 and TRBJ2-5; 7 bases line up with TRBD2. The CDR3 contains 15 residues. The germline gives CDR1 MNHEY, CDR2 SVGAGI. V lost 7 bases, J lost 5 bases, and 13 bases stayed unmatched. The CDR3 DNA is TGTGCCAGCACCCAGGGAGGGAAGGTGGGGGAGACCCAGTACTTC. Translation: CASTQGGKVGETQYF.